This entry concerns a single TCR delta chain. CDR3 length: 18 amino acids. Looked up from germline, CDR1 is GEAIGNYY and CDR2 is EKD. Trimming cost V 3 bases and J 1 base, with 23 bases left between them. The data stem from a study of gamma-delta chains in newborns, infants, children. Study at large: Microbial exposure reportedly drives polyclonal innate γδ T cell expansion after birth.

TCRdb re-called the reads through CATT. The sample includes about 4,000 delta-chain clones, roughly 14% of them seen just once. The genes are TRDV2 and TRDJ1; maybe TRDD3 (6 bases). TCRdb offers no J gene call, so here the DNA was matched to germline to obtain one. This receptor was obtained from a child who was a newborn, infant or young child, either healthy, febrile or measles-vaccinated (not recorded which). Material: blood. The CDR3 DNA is TGTGCCTGTGACCCCCTACTGGGCACCCGAGGCATCACCGATAAACTCATCTTT. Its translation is CACDPLLGTRGITDKLIF.